This T cell receptor (beta chain) was observed in a study of cytomegalovirus exposure and HLA in healthy donors. Study outcomes and limitations: DRB1 showed the most TCR associations and HLA-C the fewest in a later analysis, as rates varied by HLA locus. TRBV6-2, TRBV6-3 and other indistinguishable V segments were excluded.

Germline V gene lookup returns CDR1 SGDLS and CDR2 YYNGEE. The CDR3 spans 16 residues. As for this clone: Its antigen is unidentified.

Primers: 60 Vbeta forward and 13 Jbeta reverse. TCRdb keeps only in-frame clones here, not all; method: immunoSEQ multiplex PCR. The sample lists around 240,000 clones; roughly 82% were seen once. The V and J genes are TRBV9 and TRBJ2-5; 8 nucleotides line up with TRBD1. Judging by the DNA end, TRBJ2-7 fits better; the J call may be wrong. The sequenced sample was PBMCs. This sequence was found in a woman aged 35 to 49 in good health and CMV-seropositive. CDR3 sequence reads: CASSSSSRTGTYEQYF. The DNA of the CDR3 is TGTGCCAGCAGCTCTAGCTCAAGGACAGGGACCTACGAGCAGTACTTC.